A single sample gave rise to the 7 T cell receptor beta chains below, sequenced in a study of early T cells in non-severe SARS-CoV-2 infection. One entry per CDR3 protein results from TCRdb running MiXCR on the 5' RACE reads. The repertoire has 40,000 to 55,000 distinct CDR3 sequences, 12% of them found once; the top ten carry 16%. Sequenced material: whole blood. The receptors stem from an adult who was a healthcare worker with PCR-confirmed SARS-CoV-2 infection or an uninfected control (not recorded which).

As for this clonotype: Mismatch with germline at one junction end may stem from a read error. The rearrangement links TRBV7-7 to TRBJ2-3; D is uncertain. This CDR3 has 15 amino acids. CDR1 and CDR2 (germline): SSHAT, FNYEAQ (reference sequence). CDR3 sequence: CASSLHYGETDTQYF. In nucleotides, the CDR3 is TGTGCTAGCAGCCTCCATTACGGTGAGACAGATACGCAGTATTTT.

The chain has TRBV11-1 and TRBJ2-2; no clear D gene. Trimming cost V 5 bases and J 3 bases, with 7 bases left between them. The CDR3 loop spans 13 amino acids. The germline CDR1 and CDR2 sequences are SGHAT and FQDESV (reference sequence). The CDR3 loop reads CASSLSYTGELFF. The CDR3 bases are TGTGCCAGCAGCCTCTCATACACCGGGGAGCTGTTTTTT.

This clonotype was detected a few times. V and J are TRBV10-3 and TRBJ2-5, with D tentatively TRBD2 (6 bases). Trimming stripped 8 bases from V and 4 bases from J, with 11 bases between. Germline V gene sequence: CDR1 ENHRY, CDR2 SYGVKD. This CDR3 is 12 amino acids long. The CDR3 here is CAIGREAETQYF. The CDR3 DNA follows: TGTGCCATCGGAAGGGAGGCAGAGACCCAGTACTTC.

The chain is built from TRBV28 and TRBJ1-1, with a possible D match to TRBD1 (6 bases). The V and J ends lost 5 bases and 6 bases respectively, with 13 bases between them. The CDR3 length is 13 residues. CDR1 and CDR2 (germline): MDHEN, SYDVKM. CDR3 DNA sequence: TGTGCCAGCAGTATCCAGGGGTTCGCTGAAGCTTTCTTT. Encoded protein: CASSIQGFAEAFF. The full variable domain, its missing parts supplied by reference TRBV28 and TRBJ1-1, is DVKVTQSSRYLVKRTGEKVFLECVQDMDHENMFWYRQDPGLGLRLIYFSYDVKMKEKGDIPEGYSVSREKKERFSLILESASTNQTSMYLCASSIQGFAEAFFGQGTRLTVV.

This clonotype was counted between two and nine times. V usage is TRBV7-3 and J usage is TRBJ2-1; 12 bases are shared with TRBD1. The germline V gene encodes CDR1 SGHTA and CDR2 FQGTGA. The CDR3 contains 15 residues. V shed 4 bases and J 15 bases; nucleotides not matched to a gene: 13. The CDR3 coding sequence is TGTGCCAGCAGCTCAGATCCGGGACAGGGGGCCTTGACGTTCTTC. Amino acids: CASSSDPGQGALTFF.

This clonotype showed up just a few times. This rearrangement joins TRBV19 to TRBJ1-5, with D unclear. CDR3 length: 19 residues. Trimming cost V 10 bases and J 7 bases, with 35 bases left between them. Germline values: CDR1 LNHDA, CDR2 SQIVND (reference sequence). The CDR3 nucleotides read TGTGCCACCTCCCCAAAAACGGGCCAAATTAGGCGAGTTCGGCAGCCCCAGCATTTT. This sequence encodes CATSPKTGQIRRVRQPQHF.

In its sample, this clonotype was seen many times. The gene calls are TRBV2 and TRBJ2-1, with 7 positions matching TRBD2. Germline-derived CDR1 and CDR2 are SNHLY and FYNNEI. Losses at the gene ends were 7 bases for V and 4 bases for J; bases not matched to a gene: 4. This CDR3 is built from 13 residues. The CDR3 loop is CASTGGRYNEQFF. CDR3 bases: TGTGCCAGCACCGGGGGGAGGTACAATGAGCAGTTCTTC.